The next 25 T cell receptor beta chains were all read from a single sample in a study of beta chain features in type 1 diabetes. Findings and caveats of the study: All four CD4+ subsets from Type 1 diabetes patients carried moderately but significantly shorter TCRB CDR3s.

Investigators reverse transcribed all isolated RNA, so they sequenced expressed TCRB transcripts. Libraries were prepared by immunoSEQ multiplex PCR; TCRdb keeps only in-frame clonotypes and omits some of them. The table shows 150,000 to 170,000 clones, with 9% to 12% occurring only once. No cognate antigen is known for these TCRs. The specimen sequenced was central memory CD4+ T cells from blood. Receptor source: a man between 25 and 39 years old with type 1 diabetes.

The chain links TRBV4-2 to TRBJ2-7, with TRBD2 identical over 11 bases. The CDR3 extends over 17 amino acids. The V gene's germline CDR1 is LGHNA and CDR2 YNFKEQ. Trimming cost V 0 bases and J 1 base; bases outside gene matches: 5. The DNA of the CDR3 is TGTGCCAGCAGCCAAGATCGGGGACTAGCGGAATCCTACGAGCAGTACTTC. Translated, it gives CASSQDRGLAESYEQYF.

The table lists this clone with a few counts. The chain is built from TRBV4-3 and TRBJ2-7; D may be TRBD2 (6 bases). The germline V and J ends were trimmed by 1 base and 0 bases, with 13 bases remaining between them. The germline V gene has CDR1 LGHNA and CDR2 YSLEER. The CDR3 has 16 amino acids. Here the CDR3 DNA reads TGCGCCAGCAGCCAAGCGTCCTCCGGGAGCTCCTACGAGCAGTACTTC. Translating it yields CASSQASSGSSYEQYF.

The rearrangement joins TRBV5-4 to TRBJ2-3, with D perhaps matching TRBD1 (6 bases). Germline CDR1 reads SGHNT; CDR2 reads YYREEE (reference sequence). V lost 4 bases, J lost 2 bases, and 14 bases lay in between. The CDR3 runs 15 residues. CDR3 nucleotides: TGTGCCAGCAGCAATCGACGGACAGCCACAGATACGCAGTATTTT. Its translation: CASSNRRTATDTQYF.

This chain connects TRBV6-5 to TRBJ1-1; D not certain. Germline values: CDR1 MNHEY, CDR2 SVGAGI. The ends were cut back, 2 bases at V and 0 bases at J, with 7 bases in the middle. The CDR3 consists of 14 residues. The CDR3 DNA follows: TGTGCCAGCAGTTACGGCCAGTTGAACACTGAAGCTTTCTTT. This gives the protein CASSYGQLNTEAFF.

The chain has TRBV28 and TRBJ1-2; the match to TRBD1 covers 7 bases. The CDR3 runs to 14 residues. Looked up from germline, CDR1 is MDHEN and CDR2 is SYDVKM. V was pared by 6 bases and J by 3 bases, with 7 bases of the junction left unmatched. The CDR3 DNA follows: TGTGCCAGCAGCCGCGACGGGACAGACTATGGCTACACCTTC. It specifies CASSRDGTDYGYTF.

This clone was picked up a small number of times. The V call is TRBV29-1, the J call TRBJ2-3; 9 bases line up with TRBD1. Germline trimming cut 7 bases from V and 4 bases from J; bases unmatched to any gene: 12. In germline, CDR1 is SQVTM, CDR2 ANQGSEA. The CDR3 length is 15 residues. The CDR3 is CSAENRGRSADTQYF. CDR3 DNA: TGCAGCGCTGAGAACAGGGGGCGCAGCGCAGATACGCAGTATTTT.

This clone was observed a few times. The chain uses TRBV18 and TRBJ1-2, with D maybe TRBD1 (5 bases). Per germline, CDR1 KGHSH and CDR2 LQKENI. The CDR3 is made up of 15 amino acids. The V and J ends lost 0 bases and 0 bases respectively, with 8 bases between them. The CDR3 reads CASSPPETANYGYTF. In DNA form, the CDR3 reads TGTGCCAGCTCACCACCGGAGACAGCTAACTATGGCTACACCTTC. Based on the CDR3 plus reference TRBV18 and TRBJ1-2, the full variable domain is NAGVMQNPRHLVRRRGQEARLRCSPMKGHSHVYWYRQLPEEGLKFMVYLQKENIIDESGMPKERFSAEFPKEGPSILRIQQVVRGDSAAYFCASSPPETANYGYTFGSGTRLTVV.

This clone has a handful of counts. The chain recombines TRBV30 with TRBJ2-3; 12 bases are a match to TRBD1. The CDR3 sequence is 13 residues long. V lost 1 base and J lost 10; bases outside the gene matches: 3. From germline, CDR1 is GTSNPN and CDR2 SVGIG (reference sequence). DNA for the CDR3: TGTGCCTGGAGTGAGGGACAGGGGGCCGCGCAGTATTTT. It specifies CAWSEGQGAAQYF.

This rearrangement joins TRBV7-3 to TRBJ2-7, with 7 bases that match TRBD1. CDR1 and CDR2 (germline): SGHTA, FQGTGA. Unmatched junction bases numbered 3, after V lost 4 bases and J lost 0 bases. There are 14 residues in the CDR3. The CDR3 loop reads CASSSTGSSYEQYF. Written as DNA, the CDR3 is TGTGCCAGCAGCTCGACAGGGAGCTCCTACGAGCAGTACTTC.

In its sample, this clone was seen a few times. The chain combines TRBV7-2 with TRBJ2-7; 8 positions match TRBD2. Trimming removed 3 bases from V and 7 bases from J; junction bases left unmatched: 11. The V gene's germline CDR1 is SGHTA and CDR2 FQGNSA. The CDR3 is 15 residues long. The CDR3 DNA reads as TGTGCCAGCAGCTTCGGGGGGGGCAATACGAAAGAGCAGTACTTC. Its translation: CASSFGGGNTKEQYF.

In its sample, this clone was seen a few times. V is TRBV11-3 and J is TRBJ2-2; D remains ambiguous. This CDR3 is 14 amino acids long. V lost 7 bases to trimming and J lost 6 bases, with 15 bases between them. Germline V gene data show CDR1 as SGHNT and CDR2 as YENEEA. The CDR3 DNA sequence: TGTGCCAGCAACTCAGAACTTAGTCCCGGGGAGCTGTTTTTT. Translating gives CASNSELSPGELFF.

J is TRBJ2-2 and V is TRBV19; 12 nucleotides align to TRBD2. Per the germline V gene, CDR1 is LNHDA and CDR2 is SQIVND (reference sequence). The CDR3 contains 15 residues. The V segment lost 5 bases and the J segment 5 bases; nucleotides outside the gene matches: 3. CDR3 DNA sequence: TGTGCCAGTAGTGTACTAGCGGGAGGAACCGGGGAGCTGTTTTTT. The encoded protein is CASSVLAGGTGELFF.

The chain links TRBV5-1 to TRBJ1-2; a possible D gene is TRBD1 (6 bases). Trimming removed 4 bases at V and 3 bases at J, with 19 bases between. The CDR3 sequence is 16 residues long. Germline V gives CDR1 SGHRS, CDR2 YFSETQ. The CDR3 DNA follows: TGCGCCAGCAGCCCCGCTACAGGGACCGGCTACTATGGCTACACCTTC. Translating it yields CASSPATGTGYYGYTF.

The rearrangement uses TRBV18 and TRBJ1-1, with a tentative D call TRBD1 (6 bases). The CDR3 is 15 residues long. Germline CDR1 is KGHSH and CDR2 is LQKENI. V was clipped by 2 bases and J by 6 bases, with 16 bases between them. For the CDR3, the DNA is TGTGCCAGCTCACCAGACAGGAACCTTAACCCTGAAGCTTTCTTT. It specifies CASSPDRNLNPEAFF.

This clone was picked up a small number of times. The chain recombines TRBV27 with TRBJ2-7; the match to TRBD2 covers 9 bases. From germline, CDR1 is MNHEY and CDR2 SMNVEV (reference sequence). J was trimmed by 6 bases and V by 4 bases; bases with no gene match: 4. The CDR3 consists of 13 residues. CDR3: CASSSLAGSEQYF. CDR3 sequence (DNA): TGTGCCAGCAGTTCTCTAGCGGGAAGCGAGCAGTACTTC.

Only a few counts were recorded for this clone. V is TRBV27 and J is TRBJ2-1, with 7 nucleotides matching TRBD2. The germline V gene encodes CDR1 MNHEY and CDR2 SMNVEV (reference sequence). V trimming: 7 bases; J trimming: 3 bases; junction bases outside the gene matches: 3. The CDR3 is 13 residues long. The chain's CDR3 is CASKRTSYNEQFF. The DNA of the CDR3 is TGTGCCAGCAAAAGGACTAGCTACAATGAGCAGTTCTTC.

The CDR3, as DNA: TGTGCCAGCAGTTCCGGACAGGTATCGGGGAACACTGAAGCTTTCTTT. Its protein product is CASSSGQVSGNTEAFF. The gene calls are TRBV28 and TRBJ1-1, with 7 bases identical to TRBD1. The CDR3 runs 16 residues. CDR1 and CDR2 (germline): MDHEN, SYDVKM. V was clipped by 4 bases and J by 1 base; unmatched bases: 9. Full variable domain (rest looked up from reference TRBV28 and TRBJ1-1): DVKVTQSSRYLVKRTGEKVFLECVQDMDHENMFWYRQDPGLGLRLIYFSYDVKMKEKGDIPEGYSVSREKKERFSLILESASTNQTSMYLCASSSGQVSGNTEAFFGQGTRLTVV.

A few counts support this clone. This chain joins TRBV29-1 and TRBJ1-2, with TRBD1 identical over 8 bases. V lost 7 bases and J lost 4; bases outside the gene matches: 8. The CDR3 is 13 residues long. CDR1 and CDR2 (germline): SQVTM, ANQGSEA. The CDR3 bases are TGCAGCGCTACACAGGGGGTAGGCTATGGCTACACCTTC. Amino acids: CSATQGVGYGYTF.

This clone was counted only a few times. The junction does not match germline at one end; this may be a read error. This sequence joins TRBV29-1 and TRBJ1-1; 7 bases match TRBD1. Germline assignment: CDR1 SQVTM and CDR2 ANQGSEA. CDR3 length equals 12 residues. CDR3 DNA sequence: TGCAGCGACCTCAGACAGGGCCATATGGAAATCTTT. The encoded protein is CSDLRQGHMEIF.

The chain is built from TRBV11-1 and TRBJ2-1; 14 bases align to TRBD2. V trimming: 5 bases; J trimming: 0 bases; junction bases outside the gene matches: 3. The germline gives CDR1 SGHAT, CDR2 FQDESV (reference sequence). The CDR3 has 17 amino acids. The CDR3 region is CASSPGTSGSSYNEQFF. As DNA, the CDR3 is TGTGCCAGCAGCCCAGGGACTAGCGGGAGCTCCTACAATGAGCAGTTCTTC.

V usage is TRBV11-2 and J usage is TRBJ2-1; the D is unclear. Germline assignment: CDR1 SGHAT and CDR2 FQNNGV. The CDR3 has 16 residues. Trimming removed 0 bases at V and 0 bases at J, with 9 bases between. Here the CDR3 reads CASSLDSPRSYNEQFF. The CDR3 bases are TGTGCCAGCAGCTTAGATAGCCCCCGCTCCTACAATGAGCAGTTCTTC.

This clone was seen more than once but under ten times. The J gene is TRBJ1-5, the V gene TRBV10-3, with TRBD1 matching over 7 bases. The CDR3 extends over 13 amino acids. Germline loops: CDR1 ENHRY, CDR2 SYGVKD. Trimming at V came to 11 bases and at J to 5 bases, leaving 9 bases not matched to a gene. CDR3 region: CAVGDRADQPQHF. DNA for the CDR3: TGTGCCGTAGGGGACAGAGCCGATCAGCCCCAGCATTTT.

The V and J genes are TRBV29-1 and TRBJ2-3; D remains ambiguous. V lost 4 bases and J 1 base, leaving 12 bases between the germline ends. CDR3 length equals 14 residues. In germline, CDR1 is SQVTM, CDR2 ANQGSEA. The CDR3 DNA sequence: TGCAGCGTTGTCTACCAAGCCGGCACAGATACGCAGTATTTT. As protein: CSVVYQAGTDTQYF.

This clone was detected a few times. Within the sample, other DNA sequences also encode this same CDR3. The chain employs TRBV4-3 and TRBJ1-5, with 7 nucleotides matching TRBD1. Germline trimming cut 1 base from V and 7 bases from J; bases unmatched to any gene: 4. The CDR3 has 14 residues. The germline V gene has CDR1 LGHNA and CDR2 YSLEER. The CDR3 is CASSQGQGEQPQHF. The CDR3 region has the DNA TGCGCCAGCAGCCAAGGACAGGGTGAGCAGCCCCAGCATTTT.

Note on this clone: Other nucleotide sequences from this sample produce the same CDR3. CDR3: CASSDRGETQYF. The CDR3 bases are TGTGCCAGCAGTGACAGGGGCGAGACCCAGTACTTC. The chain joins TRBV2 to TRBJ2-5; TRBD1 is a possible D gene (6 bases). The germline CDR1 and CDR2 sequences are SNHLY and FYNNEI. V gave up 3 bases and J gave up 5 bases, with 7 bases separating them. CDR3 length: 12 residues.